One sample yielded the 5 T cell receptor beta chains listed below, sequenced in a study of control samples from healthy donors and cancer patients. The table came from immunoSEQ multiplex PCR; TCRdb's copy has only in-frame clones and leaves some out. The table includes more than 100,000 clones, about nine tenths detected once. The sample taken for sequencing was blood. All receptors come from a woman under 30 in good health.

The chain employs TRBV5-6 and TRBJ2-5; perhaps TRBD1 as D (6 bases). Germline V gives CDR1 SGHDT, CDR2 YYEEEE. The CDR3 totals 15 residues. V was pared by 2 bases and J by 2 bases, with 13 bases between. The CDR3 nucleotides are TGTGCCAGCAGCTTCCAGGGGATGAGGCAAGAGACCCAGTACTTC. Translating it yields CASSFQGMRQETQYF.

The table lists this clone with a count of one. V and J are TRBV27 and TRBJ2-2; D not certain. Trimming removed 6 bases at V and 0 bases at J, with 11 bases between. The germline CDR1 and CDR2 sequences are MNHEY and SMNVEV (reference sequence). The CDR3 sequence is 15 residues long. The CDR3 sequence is CASSYDAANTGELFF. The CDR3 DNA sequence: TGTGCCAGCAGCTATGACGCCGCGAACACCGGGGAGCTGTTTTTT.

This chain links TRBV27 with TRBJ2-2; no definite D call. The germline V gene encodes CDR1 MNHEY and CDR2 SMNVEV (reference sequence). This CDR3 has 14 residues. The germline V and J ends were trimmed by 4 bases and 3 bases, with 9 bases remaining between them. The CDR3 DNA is TGTGCCAGCAGTTCTAGGGCATACACCGGGGAGCTGTTTTTT. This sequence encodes CASSSRAYTGELFF.

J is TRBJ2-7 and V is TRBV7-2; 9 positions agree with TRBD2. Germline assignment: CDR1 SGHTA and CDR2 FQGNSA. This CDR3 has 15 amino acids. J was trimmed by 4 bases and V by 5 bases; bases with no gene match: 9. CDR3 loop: CASSQLARGGYEQYF. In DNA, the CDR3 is TGTGCCAGCAGCCAACTAGCGCGGGGGGGGTACGAGCAGTACTTC.

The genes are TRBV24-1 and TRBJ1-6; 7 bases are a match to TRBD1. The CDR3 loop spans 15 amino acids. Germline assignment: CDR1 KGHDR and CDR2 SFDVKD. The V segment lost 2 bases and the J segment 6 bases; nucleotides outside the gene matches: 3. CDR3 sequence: CATSDSGTVNSPLHF. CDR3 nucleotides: TGTGCCACCAGTGATTCTGGGACAGTTAATTCACCCCTCCACTTT.